These 27 T cell receptor beta chains were sequenced from one sample in a study of cytomegalovirus exposure and HLA in healthy donors (dated by TCRdb to 2015 to 2018). Library preparation used the immunoSEQ multiplex PCR assay. Here the immuneACCESS table is served through TCRdb, limited to in-frame sequences with V and J called. Missing clones are a known gap in these copies; in checked studies unresolved V genes cover under half, and the rest lacks a known reason. The sample table lists some 120,000 clones, roughly 90% of them with a count of one. Jointly, the top ten make up 1.4% to 1.5% of the sample. Material: PBMCs. The receptor set was obtained from a man under 40 in good health and CMV-seronegative.

With respect to this clone: The same CDR3 arises from other DNA sequences in this sample as well. The chain links TRBV5-6 to TRBJ2-7; D call uncertain. Trimming shortened V by 5 bases and J by 0 bases, and 6 bases separated the two germline ends. The CDR3 runs to 12 residues. Germline V lookup: CDR1 SGHDT, CDR2 YYEEEE. The CDR3 here is CASRRDSYEQYF. The CDR3 coding sequence is TGTGCCAGCAGGCGTGACTCCTACGAGCAGTACTTC.

The chain carries TRBV29-1 and TRBJ1-4; D remains ambiguous. V gave up 2 bases and J gave up 5 bases, with 6 bases separating them. Germline CDR1 and CDR2: SQVTM and ANQGSEA. The CDR3 sequence is 12 residues long. The CDR3 loop reads CSVETRNEKLFF. Here the CDR3 DNA reads TGCAGCGTTGAAACCAGGAATGAAAAACTGTTTTTT.

The V and J genes are TRBV19 and TRBJ1-3, with D perhaps matching TRBD1 (5 bases). The V gene lost 8 bases and the J gene lost 5 bases, with 19 bases spanning the gap. Looked up from germline, CDR1 is LNHDA and CDR2 is SQIVND (reference sequence). The CDR3 runs to 15 residues. In DNA form, the CDR3 reads TGTGCCAGTGGGGCGAGAGGAATCACTCGAAACACCATATATTTT. It yields the protein CASGARGITRNTIYF.

This rearrangement joins TRBV15 to TRBJ2-5, with D maybe TRBD1 (5 bases). V shed 0 bases and J shed 5 bases, with 10 bases lying between them. CDR3 size: 14 residues. Germline V gene data show CDR1 as LNHNV and CDR2 as YYDKDF (reference sequence). The chain's CDR3 is CATSRDQGTETQYF. The CDR3 bases are TGTGCCACCAGCAGAGATCAGGGTACCGAGACCCAGTACTTC.

The V and J genes are TRBV6-5 and TRBJ2-7, with D possibly TRBD2 on 6 matching bases. V gave up 10 bases and J gave up 6 bases, with 22 bases separating them. Germline V CDR1 and CDR2: MNHEY, SVGAGI. This CDR3 has 14 amino acids. As DNA, the CDR3 is TGTGCCACCCATTGGACTCGCGGGGCCAGCGAGCAGTACTTC. Translation: CATHWTRGASEQYF.

The chain combines TRBV5-1 with TRBJ2-7, with 9 bases matching TRBD1. CDR1 and CDR2 from the germline V gene are SGHRS and YFSETQ. V gave up 4 bases and J gave up 6 bases; unmatched junction bases: 8. This CDR3 region has 14 residues. CDR3 loop: CASSPDRTGVEQYF. In DNA, the CDR3 is TGCGCCAGCAGCCCGGACCGGACAGGGGTCGAGCAGTACTTC. The complete variable domain, with remaining parts taken from reference TRBV5-1 and TRBJ2-7, reads KAGVTQTPRYLIKTRGQQVTLSCSPISGHRSVSWYQQTPGQGLQFLFEYFSETQRNKGNFPGRFSGRQFSNSRSEMNVSTLELGDSALYLCASSPDRTGVEQYFGPGTRLTVT.

The V and J genes are TRBV9 and TRBJ1-4, with a tentative D call TRBD1 (6 bases). The CDR3 runs 16 residues. V lost 3 bases, J lost 3 bases, and 15 bases lay in between. CDR1 SGDLS and CDR2 YYNGEE come from the germline V gene. This CDR3 reads CASSAGLQGANEKLFF. The CDR3 region has the DNA TGTGCCAGCAGCGCCGGGTTACAGGGAGCTAATGAAAAACTGTTTTTT.

This sequence joins TRBV16 and TRBJ2-1, with 7 bases aligning to TRBD1. Germline CDR1 and CDR2: KGHSY and FQNENV. The CDR3 loop spans 14 amino acids. Trimming removed 2 bases from V and 9 bases from J; junction bases left unmatched: 7. Here the CDR3 DNA reads TGTGCCAGCAGCCAAAGGGCGGCAGGGGGTGAGCAGTTCTTC. Residues: CASSQRAAGGEQFF.

The J gene is TRBJ1-6, the V gene TRBV23-1; 7 bases line up with TRBD1. TRBV23-1 falls under the ORF class, with uncertain function. The CDR3 consists of 16 residues. V was clipped by 4 bases and J by 2 bases; unmatched bases: 5. The CDR3 region has the DNA TGCGCCAGCAGTCCTCAACAGGGGACCTATAATTCACCCCTCCACTTT. It specifies CASSPQQGTYNSPLHF.

The chain combines TRBV9 with TRBJ2-3; 7 bases fit TRBD2. Germline V CDR1 and CDR2: SGDLS, YYNGEE. V lost 0 bases, J lost 3 bases, and 7 bases stayed unmatched. This CDR3 is 16 amino acids long. The CDR3 loop reads CASSVGAGDATDTQYF. CDR3 nucleotide sequence: TGTGCCAGCAGCGTAGGGGCGGGAGATGCGACAGATACGCAGTATTTT.

The chain couples TRBV12-5 to TRBJ1-5; perhaps TRBD1 as D (6 bases). Trimming shortened V by 4 bases and J by 0 bases, and 10 bases separated the two germline ends. This CDR3 is built from 15 residues. Germline CDR1 LGHNT, CDR2 FRNRAP. The CDR3 DNA follows: TGTGCTAGTGGTTCAGACAGGTATAGCAATCAGCCCCAGCATTTT. It is translated as CASGSDRYSNQPQHF.

This chain uses TRBV7-2 with TRBJ1-3; D not resolved. The CDR3 is 17 residues long. With 4 bases removed from V and 0 bases from J, the gap between germline ends came to 16 bases. The germline CDR1 and CDR2 sequences are SGHTA and FQGNSA. The CDR3 loop is CASSSAVFSFSGNTIYF. As DNA, the CDR3 is TGTGCCAGCAGCTCCGCAGTTTTTTCTTTCTCTGGAAACACCATATATTTT.

This clone was seen just once. The V and J genes are TRBV9 and TRBJ2-1; TRBD1 matches 12 bases. Germline CDR1 reads SGDLS; CDR2 reads YYNGEE. This CDR3 region has 16 residues. The V segment lost 4 bases and the J segment 10 bases; nucleotides outside the gene matches: 12. The CDR3 bases are TGTGCCAGCAGCCCCGAAGTTGGGACAGGGGGCCGAGAGCAGTTCTTC. Translated: CASSPEVGTGGREQFF.

The chain links TRBV29-1 to TRBJ1-1, with TRBD1 as a possible D gene (6 bases). Germline V gene lookup returns CDR1 SQVTM and CDR2 ANQGSEA. This CDR3 has 13 amino acids. Trimming took off 6 bases at V and 3 bases at J, with 14 bases between the two ends. The CDR3 DNA follows: TGCAGCGTCGAACAGGGAAGGTACACTGAAGCTTTCTTT. Translated, it gives CSVEQGRYTEAFF.

This clone came up once. At one end the junction does not follow the germline gene, possibly because of a read error. This sequence joins TRBV7-9 and TRBJ1-2; D is uncertain. Germline V gene data show CDR1 as SEHNR and CDR2 as FQNEAQ (reference sequence). The CDR3 runs 10 residues. Here the CDR3 DNA reads TGTGCCAGCAGCTTACAGGTTCTTGCCTTC. This gives the protein CASSLQVLAF.

The chain recombines TRBV6-4 with TRBJ2-7; 7 bases line up with TRBD1. After removal of 4 bases from V and 6 bases from J, the junction contained 9 bases not matched to a gene. CDR3 size: 14 residues. Germline lookup yields CDR1 MRHNA and CDR2 SNTAGT. Here the CDR3 DNA reads TGTGCCAGCAGTGTTGCCCGGACAGGCAGCGAGCAGTACTTC. Its translation is CASSVARTGSEQYF.

The sample holds one count of this clone. J is TRBJ2-7 and V is TRBV7-2; 10 bases are a match to TRBD2. This CDR3 region has 15 residues. Germline CDR1 reads SGHTA; CDR2 reads FQGNSA. V shed 3 bases and J 0 bases; nucleotides not matched to a gene: 2. This CDR3 reads CASSFPSGSSYEQYF. The DNA of the CDR3 is TGTGCCAGCAGCTTCCCTAGCGGGAGCTCCTACGAGCAGTACTTC. The whole variable domain, filled in from reference TRBV7-2 and TRBJ2-7, reads GAGVSQSPSNKVTEKGKDVELRCDPISGHTALYWYRQSLGQGLEFLIYFQGNSAPDKSGLPSDRFSAERTGGSVSTLTIQRTQQEDSAVYLCASSFPSGSSYEQYFGPGTRLTVT.

This rearrangement joins TRBV4-2 to TRBJ2-5; perhaps TRBD1 as D (7 bases). Germline CDR1 LGHNA, CDR2 YNFKEQ. Trimming took off 0 bases at V and 2 bases at J, with 10 bases between the two ends. The CDR3 sequence is 15 residues long. In nucleotides, the CDR3 is TGTGCCAGCAGCCAAGACCCAGGGGGGCAAGAGACCCAGTACTTC. It codes for CASSQDPGGQETQYF.

This sequence joins TRBV18 and TRBJ2-1; no clear D. CDR1 and CDR2 (germline): KGHSH, LQKENI. The CDR3 is 14 amino acids. Trimming cost V 6 bases and J 0 bases, with 9 bases left between them. CDR3 sequence (DNA): TGTGCCAGCTCTCACTTGAGCTCCTACAATGAGCAGTTCTTC. It yields the protein CASSHLSSYNEQFF.

The chain employs TRBV27 and TRBJ1-2; TRBD1 agrees at 8 bases. J was trimmed by 7 bases and V by 5 bases; bases with no gene match: 6. Per germline, CDR1 MNHEY and CDR2 SMNVEV (reference sequence). The CDR3 totals 13 residues. CDR3 DNA: TGTGCCAGCAGTCAGGACAGGGTCGTTGGCTACACCTTC. Translated, it gives CASSQDRVVGYTF.

The rearrangement uses TRBV27 and TRBJ2-7; 8 nucleotides match TRBD1. The CDR3 covers 15 residues. CDR1 is MNHEY, CDR2 SMNVEV, per germline (reference sequence). Unmatched junction bases numbered 4, after V lost 0 bases and J lost 3 bases. CDR3 bases: TGTGCCAGCAGTTTATCGAACAGGGGGATCTACGAGCAGTACTTC. This translates into CASSLSNRGIYEQYF.

V is TRBV12-5 and J is TRBJ2-5; D is undetermined. The CDR3 runs 12 residues. CDR1 LGHNT and CDR2 FRNRAP come from the germline V gene. V was shortened by 2 bases and J by 3 bases, with 4 bases between the two germline ends. Here the CDR3 DNA reads TGTGCTAGTGGTTTGCAGGAAGAGACCCAGTACTTC. It translates to CASGLQEETQYF.

The rearrangement links TRBV27 to TRBJ2-1; 11 bases match TRBD2. The CDR3 loop spans 13 amino acids. V was clipped by 10 bases and J by 6 bases; unmatched bases: 5. In germline, CDR1 is MNHEY, CDR2 SMNVEV (reference sequence). CDR3 DNA sequence: TGTGCCACCGGGACTAGCGGTGGCAATGAGCAGTTCTTC. This sequence encodes CATGTSGGNEQFF.

As DNA, the CDR3 is TGCGCCAGCACCTTCTACGGCGGCACGAGCTCCTACGAGCAGTACTTC. Its protein is CASTFYGGTSSYEQYF. The chain carries TRBV5-1 and TRBJ2-7, with D unclear. Germline CDR1 is SGHRS and CDR2 is YFSETQ. This CDR3 contains 16 residues. Trimming removed 6 bases at V and 0 bases at J, with 19 bases between.

The chain links TRBV29-1 to TRBJ2-3; TRBD1 matches at 7 bases. This CDR3 comprises 16 residues. V dropped 0 bases and J dropped 8; count of bases not matched to a gene: 14. Germline CDR1 and CDR2: SQVTM and ANQGSEA. The CDR3 coding sequence is TGCAGCGTTGAAGATCGGACGGCAGGGGGAACCGGTACGCAGTATTTT. Amino acids: CSVEDRTAGGTGTQYF.

The chain couples TRBV7-6 to TRBJ2-7; TRBD2 might be the D (6 bases). The CDR3 loop spans 16 amino acids. Germline V gene data show CDR1 as SGHVS and CDR2 as FNYEAQ. V lost 2 bases and J 6 bases, leaving 20 bases between the germline ends. This CDR3 reads CASSLKASGLISEQYF. The CDR3 DNA sequence: TGTGCCAGCAGCTTAAAGGCAAGCGGGCTAATTAGCGAGCAGTACTTC.

The sample holds one count of this clone. This chain connects TRBV2 to TRBJ2-7, with 10 bases aligning to TRBD2. Unmatched junction bases numbered 3, after V lost 3 bases and J lost 1 base. CDR3 length equals 15 residues. Germline V gene lookup returns CDR1 SNHLY and CDR2 FYNNEI. DNA for the CDR3: TGTGCCAGCAGTGATCTAGCGGGAGAGTCCTACGAGCAGTACTTC. Residues: CASSDLAGESYEQYF. Supplemented by reference TRBV2 and TRBJ2-7, the full variable domain reads EPEVTQTPSHQVTQMGQEVILRCVPISNHLYFYWYRQILGQKVEFLVSFYNNEISEKSEIFDDQFSVERPDGSNFTLKIRSTKLEDSAMYFCASSDLAGESYEQYFGPGTRLTVT.